This T cell receptor (beta chain) was recovered during a study of beta chain features in type 1 diabetes. Study-wide context: Patients did not differ from healthy donors in age, gender or cell yield.

As for this clone: What it binds is unknown.

cDNA synthesis used the whole RNA isolate, giving expressed TCRB sequences. Generated by immunoSEQ multiplex PCR, the TCRdb table keeps only in-frame clones and is missing some. This sample has 25,000 to 30,000 clones, with 49% found just once. Notes on the study in general: TCRB CDR3s from Type 1 diabetes patients were moderately but significantly shorter in all four CD4+ subsets.

Trimming removed 3 bases at V and 11 bases at J, with 14 bases between. Germline CDR1 reads SGHNT; CDR2 reads YYREEE (reference sequence). The length of the CDR3 is 12 residues. The TCR originated in a man aged 25-45 years with type 1 diabetes. J is TRBJ1-1 and V is TRBV5-4; D ambiguous. The specimen was stem cell memory CD4+ T cells from blood. The CDR3 DNA sequence: TGTGCCAGCAGCTCTGGACGGGGTTGGGCTTTCTTT. This translates into CASSSGRGWAFF.